A selection of T cell receptor beta chains follows, all from one sample in a study of early T cells in non-severe SARS-CoV-2 infection. TCRdb passed the 5' RACE reads through MiXCR, listing each CDR3 protein once. The data contain about 83,000 distinct CDR3 sequences, approximately 13% of them singletons. Material: whole blood. The receptor source for this set is an adult who was a healthcare worker with PCR-confirmed SARS-CoV-2 infection or an uninfected control (not recorded which). The CDR3 runs from the conserved cysteine through the conserved F or W. A D gene is named only where the DNA matches it firmly. Size values are once, few and many counts, or a class for expanded clones, and some rows have none.

D gene,J gene,clone size,V gene,CDR3 DNA,CDR3 protein
-,TRBJ2-7,few,TRBV20-1,TGCAGTGCTGCCCCGGTAGCGGCCTACGAGCAGTACTTC,CSAAPVAAYEQYF
-,TRBJ2-1,few,TRBV7-2,TGTGCCAGCAGCTTAGCGGCCAAATACAATGAGCAGTTCTTC,CASSLAAKYNEQFF
-,TRBJ2-1,few,TRBV5-1,TGCGCCAGCAGCCAGGTGGCGGGACCACCACCTGGGGAGCAGTTCTTC,CASSQVAGPPPGEQFF
-,TRBJ1-2,-,TRBV5-6,TGTGCCAGCAGCCCCGCCAGGGCCTATGGCTACACCTTC,CASSPARAYGYTF
-,TRBJ2-4,few,TRBV29-1,TGCAGCGTTGAGATAGCCAAAAACATTCAGTACTTC,CSVEIAKNIQYF
TRBD2,TRBJ2-2,many,TRBV30,TGTGCCTGGGGTAGCGGGATCCAAAACACCGGGGAGCTGTTTTTT,CAWGSGIQNTGELFF
-,TRBJ2-7,few,TRBV5-1,TGCGCCAGCAGCTTGGGGGCCGGAGCCTACGAGCAGTACTTC,CASSLGAGAYEQYF
-,TRBJ1-4,-,TRBV5-5,TGTGCCAGCAGCTTCAGTGAAAAACTGTTTTTT,CASSFSEKLFF
TRBD1,TRBJ2-5,-,TRBV7-2,TGTGCCAGCAGCTGGACAGGGGAGGGAGGCGAGACCCAGTACTTC,CASSWTGEGGETQYF
-,TRBJ1-6,many,TRBV5-1,TGCGCCAGCGGTCTTGGGGGCAATAATTCACCCCTCCACTTT,CASGLGGNNSPLHF
-,TRBJ2-3,few,TRBV10-1,TGCGCCAGCAAACGTGGTGGGACAGATACGCAGTATTTT,CASKRGGTDTQYF
-,TRBJ1-5,many,TRBV5-6,TGTGCCAGCAGCGGTGGCAGAAGGCAGCCCCAGCATTTT,CASSGGRRQPQHF
-,TRBJ2-2,few,TRBV18,TGTGCCAGCTCATCAGTTGTGGGCACCGGGGAGCTGTTTTTT,CASSSVVGTGELFF
-,TRBJ2-6,-,TRBV27,TGTGCCAGCAGTTTATCCCACTCTGGGGCCAACGTCCTGACTTTC,CASSLSHSGANVLTF
-,TRBJ2-1,once,TRBV19,TGTGCCAGTAGTATAGATGGCGGTGAGCAGTTCTTC,CASSIDGGEQFF
-,TRBJ2-3,-,TRBV7-2,TGTGCCAGCAGCCGGGCCTGGGCAAGCACAGATACGCAGTATTTT,CASSRAWASTDTQYF
-,TRBJ2-3,-,TRBV6-5,TGTGCCTCAGGCGGCAACGTTGCAGATACGCAGTATTTT,CASGGNVADTQYF
-,TRBJ2-6,few,TRBV7-9,TGTGCCAGCAGCCAGGCCCCCTCTGGGGCCAACGTCCTGACTTTC,CASSQAPSGANVLTF
-,TRBJ1-1,few,TRBV7-3,TGTGCCAGCAGCCCACCGACAGGAGAAGCTTTCTTT,CASSPPTGEAFF
-,TRBJ2-3,many,TRBV27,TGTGCCAGCAGTGGTGGGACGGCACCTAGCACAGATACGCAGTATTTT,CASSGGTAPSTDTQYF
-,TRBJ1-2,-,TRBV29-1,TGCAGCACCTCGGAGGGTAGGACGACTAACTATGGCTACACCTTC,CSTSEGRTTNYGYTF
-,TRBJ1-5,-,TRBV6-5,TGTGCCAGCAGTCCACGGGGCAGTAGCAATCAGCCCCAGCATTTT,CASSPRGSSNQPQHF
TRBD2,TRBJ2-3,-,TRBV20-1,TGCAGTGCTAGTAGTAGCGGGAGAGCTACGCAGTATTTT,CSASSSGRATQYF
-,TRBJ2-3,many,TRBV10-3,TGTGCCATCACTACAGAGGGTGGCGGTGCAGATACGCAGTATTTT,CAITTEGGGADTQYF
TRBD1,TRBJ1-1,-,TRBV6-1,TGTGCCAGCAACGTTTTTTGGACAGGGGCGGTGAACACTGAAGCTTTCTTT,CASNVFWTGAVNTEAFF
-,TRBJ1-5,-,TRBV15,TGTGCCACCAGCCTAGGGGTCAGCGTACGCAATCAGCCCCAGCATTTT,CATSLGVSVRNQPQHF
TRBD2,TRBJ2-5,few,TRBV7-9,TGTGCCAGCACTATGGGACTAGCGGGAGGAGGAGAGACCCAGTACTTC,CASTMGLAGGGETQYF
-,TRBJ2-7,many,TRBV15,TGTGCCACCAGCAGAGAGGAAGCGTCCACCACCTACGAGCAGTACTTC,CATSREEASTTYEQYF
-,TRBJ2-4,-,TRBV10-3,TGTGCCATCAGTGAGTCTGAGGGGACCGCCGGACGTAAAAACATTCAGTACTTC,CAISESEGTAGRKNIQYF
TRBD1,TRBJ1-4,-,TRBV5-5,TGTGCCAGCAGCCCTACCCACAGGGGAAAACTGTTTTTT,CASSPTHRGKLFF
TRBD1,TRBJ2-7,few,TRBV20-1,TGCAGTGCTAGCCCGGGACAGGGAATCTGGGACGAGCAGTACTTC,CSASPGQGIWDEQYF
TRBD2,TRBJ2-1,-,TRBV5-4,TGTGCCAGCAGCTTGGGTGCGGGAGGGCCGGGGAATGAGCAGTTCTTC,CASSLGAGGPGNEQFF
TRBD2,TRBJ2-5,-,TRBV11-2,TGTGCCAGCAGCTCGCCTTTCTACAGCGGGAGGGGTTATCGAGAGACCCAGTACTTC,CASSSPFYSGRGYRETQYF
-,TRBJ2-3,few,TRBV29-1,TGCAGCGTTGGACCTGATAGCACAGATACGCAGTATTTT,CSVGPDSTDTQYF
TRBD1,TRBJ1-4,-,TRBV6-6,TGTGCCAGCAGTGCACCGGGACAGGCCTATGAAAAACTGTTTTTT,CASSAPGQAYEKLFF
-,TRBJ1-2,few,TRBV18,TGTGCCAGCTCACTAGAAGGTCAGGGCCCTCACTTCTTC,CASSLEGQGPHFF
TRBD2,TRBJ2-5,many,TRBV20-1,TGCAGTGCCCAACTAGCGGGAGTCCCCCAAGAGACCCAGTACTTC,CSAQLAGVPQETQYF
-,TRBJ2-7,few,TRBV7-9,TGTGCCAGCAGCTGGGACGGTTCCTACGAGCAGTACTTC,CASSWDGSYEQYF
-,TRBJ2-7,many,TRBV29-1,TGCAGCGTTGAAGAGAAAAAGGGCTACGAGCAGTACTTC,CSVEEKKGYEQYF
-,TRBJ1-3,-,TRBV30,TGTGCCTGGAGTGCGGGCCAAGTTGGAAACACCATATATTTT,CAWSAGQVGNTIYF
-,TRBJ2-7,few,TRBV20-1,TGCAGTGCGGGCCAAGGGGAGTACGAGCAGTACTTC,CSAGQGEYEQYF